The clone carrying this T cell receptor beta chain was detected a few times. Its specificity is unknown. The CDR3 sequence is 14 residues long. Trimming took 3 bases from V and 10 from J, leaving 13 bases between them. Germline-derived CDR1 and CDR2 are MNHNS and SASEGT. These data come from a study of early T cells in non-severe SARS-CoV-2 infection. Study-level background: Sequencing used unsorted whole-blood bulk RNA, so chains lack pairing. General study results and limits: Private and CD4 specificities were missed by VDJdb matching, which favored anti-spike CD8 responses.

The TCR library protocol was used to attach unique molecular identifiers. These identifiers were attached to individual cDNA molecules. Using its own MiXCR run on the 5' RACE reads, TCRdb lists one record per CDR3 protein. The profile shows tens of thousands of distinct CDR3 sequences, more than 13% of them singletons. This sequence was found in an adult who was a healthcare worker with PCR-confirmed SARS-CoV-2 infection or an uninfected control (not recorded which). The chain recombines TRBV6-1 with TRBJ1-6; D possibly corresponds to TRBD1 (6 bases). Sequencing was done on a sample of whole blood. Here the CDR3 DNA reads TGTGCCAGCAGTGAGGGGGCCCAACAATCACCCCTCCACTTT. Translating gives CASSEGAQQSPLHF.